This is a list of T cell receptor beta chains from one sample in a study of neurological immune-mediated disorders. In TCRdb, the 5' RACE reads were re-called with MiXCR into one record per CDR3 protein. The sample records about 66,000 distinct CDR3 sequences, less than 5.5% being singletons. Source material: PBMCs. Source of these receptors: a woman between 25 and 40 years old with multiple sclerosis. Both conserved end residues are part of each CDR3. A D gene is named only where the DNA matches it firmly. Clone size is stated in some rows and not others, as once, few, many or a class when expanded.

TGTGCCAGCAGCTTGGATAGGGTAGACGAGCAGTACTTC CASSLDRVDEQYF NA TRBJ2-7 TRBV5-4 many
TGCAGTGCTAGAGGGATGCAGGGCGATGAAAAACTGTTTTTT CSARGMQGDEKLFF NA TRBJ1-4 TRBV20-1 many
TGCAGTGCTAGGGATGACAGGGACGAGCAGTACTTC CSARDDRDEQYF TRBD1 TRBJ2-7 TRBV20-1 few
TGTGCCAGCAGCTTAACCCTAATGGGGGCTGTTTACGAGCAGTACTTC CASSLTLMGAVYEQYF NA TRBJ2-7 TRBV7-9 many
TGTGCCAGCAGTGGAGTAGCGGGGGACACCGGGGAGCTGTTTTTT CASSGVAGDTGELFF TRBD2 TRBJ2-2 TRBV5-6 NA
TGCGCCAGCGGCTTGGCATACCAGGGGGCTGGGGCTGAAGCTTTCTTT CASGLAYQGAGAEAFF TRBD1 TRBJ1-1 TRBV5-1 NA
TGTGCCAGCAGCTTATGGCTGAACACCGGGGAGCTGTTTTTT CASSLWLNTGELFF NA TRBJ2-2 TRBV7-2 many
TGTGCCAGCAGTCCGATAGGGGGCAATCAGCCCCAGCATTTT CASSPIGGNQPQHF NA TRBJ1-5 TRBV27 many
TGTGCCAGCAGCTTCCGGGCCGGGGAGCTGTTTTTT CASSFRAGELFF NA TRBJ2-2 TRBV5-6 many
TGCGCCAGCAGTCTCGAAGGGGAGACCCAGTACTTC CASSLEGETQYF NA TRBJ2-5 TRBV5-1 many
TGTGCCAGCAGTTTTCGACAGGGGGATTCACCCCTCCACTTT CASSFRQGDSPLHF TRBD1 TRBJ1-6 TRBV6-6 many
TGTGCCAGCAGTTTCCAAAATTTGAACACTGAAGCTTTCTTT CASSFQNLNTEAFF NA TRBJ1-1 TRBV28 many
TGCAGTGCTAGAGATCCGGGAACAGGTCGGGATGAAGCTTTCTTT CSARDPGTGRDEAFF NA TRBJ1-1 TRBV20-1 many
TGTGCCAGCAGCTTGGGACAGGCCCCTCTTGCGTATCAGCCCCAGCATTTT CASSLGQAPLAYQPQHF NA TRBJ1-5 TRBV5-5 many
TGTGCCAGCAGGACCGGGACAGGGATCTACGAGCAGTACTTC CASRTGTGIYEQYF TRBD1 TRBJ2-7 TRBV27 many
TGTGCCAGCAGCTTGGCCCTCCGGGGGGACTACAATGAGCAGTTCTTC CASSLALRGDYNEQFF TRBD2 TRBJ2-1 TRBV5-6 many
TGCAGTGCTAGAGCCTTCCTAGCGGGGGGGGACAATGAGCAGTTCTTC CSARAFLAGGDNEQFF TRBD2 TRBJ2-1 TRBV20-1 many
TGTGCCAGCAGCTTGGAAGTGGAGGACAGGGAGAATCTAGATAGCAATCAGCCCCAGCATTTT CASSLEVEDRENLDSNQPQHF TRBD1 TRBJ1-5 TRBV5-8 NA
TGTGCTAGTGGTTTGGTAAGAGGGGTAAATTCACCCCTCAACTTT CASGLVRGVNSPLNF NA TRBJ1-6 TRBV12-5 many
TGCGCCAGCAGCTTCGAGTCAGGGACCACTGAAGCTTTCTTT CASSFESGTTEAFF NA TRBJ1-1 TRBV5-1 many
TGTGCCAGCAGCTCGTACAGGGGTCAGCCCCAGAATTTT CASSSYRGQPQNF TRBD1 TRBJ1-5 TRBV7-2 few
TGTGCCAGCAGCCCACAGGCGACCCAAGAGACCCAGTACTTC CASSPQATQETQYF NA TRBJ2-5 TRBV7-9 many
TGTGCCAGCAGTATGATCCCATGGGGGGGCTCTGGAAACACCATATATTTT CASSMIPWGGSGNTIYF NA TRBJ1-3 TRBV6-5 many
TGCGCCAGCAGCCAAACGGGGGCTAATGAAAAACTGTTTTTT CASSQTGANEKLFF NA TRBJ1-4 TRBV4-1 many
TGCGCCAGCAGCTTGGACAGGGAACACGGGCCCCAGCATTTT CASSLDREHGPQHF NA TRBJ1-5 TRBV5-1 many
TGCAGCGCCTGGTTGCGGGACAGGGGCAGCTATGGCTACACCTTC CSAWLRDRGSYGYTF TRBD1 TRBJ1-2 TRBV29-1 many
TGTGCCAGCAGCGTCAACTCTGGGGCCAACGTCCTGACTTTC CASSVNSGANVLTF NA TRBJ2-6 TRBV3-1 many
TGTGCCAGCAGCGCGATCGGGTCGGTACAGGGCTGGCGCTATGGCTACACCTTC CASSAIGSVQGWRYGYTF NA TRBJ1-2 TRBV7-9 few
TGTGCCAGCAGAGGCTCCCATTACAATGAGCAGTTCTTC CASRGSHYNEQFF NA TRBJ2-1 TRBV2 few
TGCAGTGCTAGAGATCCTTGGGGGTACTATGGCTACACCTTC CSARDPWGYYGYTF NA TRBJ1-2 TRBV20-1 many
TGCGCCAGCAGCTTGGACAGCCACTCCTACAATGAGCAGTTCTTC CASSLDSHSYNEQFF NA TRBJ2-1 TRBV5-1 many
TGTGCCAGCAGTTACTGGAGCGGGAGCACAGATACGCAGTATTTT CASSYWSGSTDTQYF NA TRBJ2-3 TRBV6-5 NA
TGCGCCAGCAGCTCGTCAGGGATGAACACTGAAGCTTTCTTT CASSSSGMNTEAFF NA TRBJ1-1 TRBV5-1 many
TGTGCCAGCAGTGCAAGCCTGGTCGGATACAATGAGCAGTTCTTC CASSASLVGYNEQFF NA TRBJ2-1 TRBV6-4 NA
TGTGCCAGCAGCTTAGAACGGGGACCCTACGAGCAGTACTTC CASSLERGPYEQYF NA TRBJ2-7 TRBV7-9 many
TGTGCCAGCAGGGGGACAGTGAGGGGTACTGAAGCTTTCTTT CASRGTVRGTEAFF TRBD1 TRBJ1-1 TRBV6-5 many
TGCGCCAGCAGGGACCTCTCTGGAAACACCATATATTTT CASRDLSGNTIYF NA TRBJ1-3 TRBV5-1 many
TGCAGCGTTGATCTGTGGTCCTCTAACTATGGCTACACCTTC CSVDLWSSNYGYTF NA TRBJ1-2 TRBV29-1 many
TGTGCCAGCAGCCAAGATTGGGACAGTAATTCACCCCTCCACTTT CASSQDWDSNSPLHF TRBD1 TRBJ1-6 TRBV14 many
TGCAGTGCTAGAAGGGGGGGACCCTACAATGAGCAGTTCTTC CSARRGGPYNEQFF NA TRBJ2-1 TRBV20-1 many
TGTGCCACCCTAGCGGGGGACCTCACCGGGGAGCTGTTTTTT CATLAGDLTGELFF TRBD2 TRBJ2-2 TRBV7-9 NA
TGTGCCAGCAGACAGGAGGGTGATGAGCAGTTCTTC CASRQEGDEQFF NA TRBJ2-1 TRBV12-3/TRBV12-4 NA
TGTGCCAGCAGTTTATCTTCCGGCGGGAGGGGACTAAGCACAGATACGCAGTATTTT CASSLSSGGRGLSTDTQYF TRBD2 TRBJ2-3 TRBV12-3/TRBV12-4 many
TGTGCCAGCAGTAATAGGGAAACGAACACCGGGGAGCTGTTTTTT CASSNRETNTGELFF NA TRBJ2-2 TRBV12-3/TRBV12-4 many
TGTGCCACCAGTGATGGCCGAGCGGGGGGGCCGAGCGAGCAGTACTTC CATSDGRAGGPSEQYF TRBD2 TRBJ2-7 TRBV24-1 many
TGCGCCAGCAGCTTGGCGGGACAGGGCACAGATACGCAGTATTTT CASSLAGQGTDTQYF TRBD1 TRBJ2-3 TRBV5-1 few
TGCAGTGCACAGCGGGGGGGCGTTGTCACAGATACGCAGTATTTT CSAQRGGVVTDTQYF TRBD2 TRBJ2-3 TRBV20-1 many
TGTGCCAGCAGCGTGATAGCGGGGCTTTACAATGAGCAGTTCTTC CASSVIAGLYNEQFF TRBD2 TRBJ2-1 TRBV7-2 many
TGTGCCAGCAGAAAGACAGGGTGGGACACTGAAGCTTTCTTT CASRKTGWDTEAFF TRBD1 TRBJ1-1 TRBV28 many